Listed below are T cell receptor beta chains from one sample, sequenced in a study of T cells in Graves' hyperthyroidism and ophthalmopathy. MiXCR was run by TCRdb on the multiplex PCR reads, yielding one entry per CDR3 protein. The sample carries about 380,000 distinct CDR3 sequences, more than 11% recorded once. The source material was blood. These receptor sequences come from a woman aged 55-70 years with Graves' hyperthyroidism. Both conserved end residues are part of each CDR3. The D gene is left open where the match is weak. Some rows have no size entry. The others give once, few or many, or a class for an expanded clone.

d_call,v_call,j_call,clone_size,cdr3_aa,cdr3_nt
.,TRBV7-2,TRBJ2-1,many,CASSLLNAYNEQFF,TGTGCCAGCAGCTTACTCAATGCCTACAATGAGCAGTTCTTC
.,TRBV20-1,TRBJ2-4,many,CSARGGKGFNIQYF,TGCAGTGCTAGAGGAGGGAAGGGGTTCAACATTCAGTACTTC
.,TRBV20-1,TRBJ1-6,.,CSASVKGEYSPLHF,TGCAGTGCTAGTGTGAAGGGGGAGTATTCACCCCTCCACTTT
.,TRBV20-1,TRBJ2-3,many,CSALSRLGTDTQYF,TGCAGTGCCCTAAGCCGCCTTGGCACAGATACGCAGTATTTT
.,TRBV5-5,TRBJ1-4,many,CASSLDPATNEKLFF,TGTGCCAGCAGTTTAGATCCTGCAACTAATGAAAAACTGTTTTTT
TRBD1,TRBV12-3/TRBV12-4,TRBJ2-4,.,CASSSGTGVDIQYF,TGTGCCAGCAGTTCCGGGACAGGGGTGGACATTCAGTACTTC
.,TRBV6-1,TRBJ2-3,many,CASKVGSSTDTQYF,TGTGCCAGCAAGGTGGGGTCAAGCACAGATACGCAGTATTTT
.,TRBV3-1,TRBJ2-3,many,CASSPQRAFISTDTQYF,TGTGCCAGCAGCCCTCAGAGAGCGTTTATTAGCACAGATACGCAGTATTTT
TRBD1,TRBV5-5,TRBJ1-6,few,CASRDTQGALSPLHF,TGTGCCAGCAGAGATACACAGGGGGCGCTTTCACCCCTCCACTTT
TRBD2,TRBV20-1,TRBJ2-1,many,CSARGTSGRRYEQFF,TGCAGTGCACGCGGGACTAGCGGGAGGCGGTATGAGCAGTTCTTC
.,TRBV10-1,TRBJ2-5,.,CASSESAAGETQYF,TGCGCCAGCAGTGAGTCGGCGGCCGGGGAGACCCAGTACTTC
.,TRBV13,TRBJ1-3,.,CASSLGAGGTPGNTIYF,TGTGCCAGCAGCTTAGGCGCTGGGGGTACTCCCGGAAACACCATATATTTT
TRBD1,TRBV19,TRBJ1-5,few,CASTLGQGGDQPQHF,TGTGCCAGTACCCTGGGACAGGGAGGTGATCAGCCCCAGCATTTT
TRBD1,TRBV27,TRBJ2-1,many,CASSNRQGNEQFF,TGTGCCAGCAGTAACAGACAGGGCAATGAGCAGTTCTTC
TRBD1,TRBV7-8,TRBJ2-7,.,CASSVGTGFSYEQYF,TGTGCCAGCAGCGTCGGGACAGGCTTCTCCTACGAGCAGTACTTC
.,TRBV30,TRBJ1-3,many,CAWKTQGTGNTIYF,TGTGCCTGGAAGACCCAGGGGACTGGAAACACCATATATTTT
.,TRBV18,TRBJ1-3,few,CASSPPEDTIYF,TGTGCCAGCTCACCACCCGAGGACACCATATATTTT
.,TRBV25-1,TRBJ2-5,many,CASRRDGQETQYF,TGTGCCAGCAGGAGGGACGGCCAAGAGACCCAGTACTTC
.,TRBV2,TRBJ1-1,many,CASSDRALNTEAFF,TGTGCCAGCAGTGACAGGGCTTTGAACACTGAAGCTTTCTTT
TRBD1,TRBV29-1,TRBJ2-2,.,CSVEDQGANTGELFF,TGCAGCGTTGAAGATCAGGGGGCGAACACCGGGGAGCTGTTTTTT
.,TRBV12-3/TRBV12-4,TRBJ2-2,many,CASGLGLDTGELFF,TGTGCCAGCGGCCTAGGGCTCGACACCGGGGAGCTGTTTTTT
.,TRBV11-3,TRBJ1-1,many,CASSLKGSNTEAFF,TGTGCCAGCAGCTTAAAAGGGAGTAACACTGAAGCTTTCTTT
.,TRBV15,TRBJ2-7,.,CATSTLEGSYEQYF,TGTGCCACCAGCACTCTCGAGGGGTCGTACGAGCAGTACTTC
.,TRBV27,TRBJ2-3,many,CASSFVRPDTQYF,TGTGCCAGCAGTTTTGTCCGCCCAGATACGCAGTATTTT
TRBD1,TRBV28,TRBJ1-1,many,CASSLGGLDRYMNTEAFF,TGTGCCAGCAGTTTGGGGGGTTTGGACAGGTACATGAACACTGAAGCTTTCTTT
.,TRBV18,TRBJ1-3,few,CASSPQVITGGDTIYF,TGTGCCAGCTCACCACAAGTAATCACAGGTGGCGACACCATATATTTT
TRBD1,TRBV29-1,TRBJ2-5,few,CSVGRDSQETQYF,TGCAGCGTTGGCCGGGACAGTCAAGAGACCCAGTACTTC
.,TRBV6-1,TRBJ2-3,many,CASSEGRAPGTDTQYF,TGTGCCAGCAGTGAAGGAAGGGCGCCTGGCACAGATACGCAGTATTTT